Sequencing of this T cell receptor beta chain was carried out in a study of technical replicates of blood from a handful of donors. V gave up 2 bases and J gave up 5 bases, with 7 bases separating them. Germline V gene lookup returns CDR1 SGHTA and CDR2 FQGTGA. The CDR3 covers 13 residues. The method was immunoSEQ multiplex PCR; TCRdb's version includes in-frame clones alone and lacks a portion of them. This repertoire shows over 50,000 clones, around 93% found once; its top ten account for less than 5.5%. This clone was detected once. This sequence joins TRBV7-3 and TRBJ2-1; the D gene is possibly TRBD1 (5 bases). This clonotype originated in a human donor in good health. Some clones in this sample may be carry-over from other donors' samples. The source material was PBMCs. In nucleotides, the CDR3 is TGTGCCAGCAGCTTACAGGGTAACAATGAGCAGTTCTTC. Protein: CASSLQGNNEQFF.